These 15 T cell receptor beta chains originate from one sample sequenced in a study of cytomegalovirus exposure and HLA in healthy donors (dated by TCRdb to about 2017). The library relied on the immunoSEQ multiplex PCR assay. For the multiplex PCR, a mixture combining 60 forward primers for TCR Vbeta segments and 13 reverse primers for TCR Jbeta segments was used. Sourced from immuneACCESS, this table was stored by TCRdb with only in-frame sequences that have V and J called. A share of the clones is absent; for the studies checked, an unresolved V gene accounts for under half, and the remainder has no known explanation. This sample has some 200,000 clones in its table, and less than 85% of those were observed once. The ten largest clones capture approximately 1.5% of the sample. The sample was PBMCs. These receptors were obtained from a girl between 5 and 17 years old in good health and CMV-seropositive.

This clone occurred a few times. The V call is TRBV5-4, the J call TRBJ2-7; 8 nucleotides match TRBD1. The junction had 7 bases not matched to a gene; V was cut back by 3 bases and J by 2 bases. Germline V gene lookup returns CDR1 SGHNT and CDR2 YYREEE (reference sequence). The CDR3 has 15 amino acids. The CDR3 reads CASSSEGTGPYEQYF. CDR3 nucleotide sequence: TGTGCCAGCAGCTCGGAGGGGACAGGTCCCTACGAGCAGTACTTC.

This chain links TRBV6-1 with TRBJ1-2; 7 bases align to TRBD1. This CDR3 region has 13 residues. Germline V gene lookup returns CDR1 MNHNS and CDR2 SASEGT. V was clipped by 7 bases and J by 5 bases; unmatched bases: 7. CDR3 sequence reads: CASIPGQPYGYTF. The CDR3 coding sequence is TGTGCCAGCATCCCGGGACAGCCTTATGGCTACACCTTC.

The CDR3 loop is CASSPGHRDRDPYSNQPQHF. CDR3 DNA: TGTGCCAGCAGTCCAGGGCACCGGGACAGGGACCCTTATAGCAATCAGCCCCAGCATTTT. This chain joins TRBV27 and TRBJ1-5; TRBD1 matches 9 bases. From germline, CDR1 is MNHEY and CDR2 SMNVEV (reference sequence). Trimming removed 5 bases from V and 0 bases from J; junction bases left unmatched: 17. The CDR3 has 20 residues.

This rearrangement joins TRBV11-2 to TRBJ2-1; TRBD2 agrees at 8 bases. Per the germline V gene, CDR1 is SGHAT and CDR2 is FQNNGV. This CDR3 has 14 residues. Unmatched junction bases numbered 13, after V lost 10 bases and J lost 8 bases. For the CDR3, the DNA is TGTGCCACAAGCGGGGGCGTTCTGGGCGATGAGCAGTTCTTC. Translation gives CATSGGVLGDEQFF. Filled out from reference TRBV11-2 and TRBJ2-1, the complete variable domain reads EAGVAQSPRYKIIEKRQSVAFWCNPISGHATLYWYQQILGQGPKLLIQFQNNGVVDDSQLPKDRFSAERLKGVDSTLKIQPAKLEDSAVYLCATSGGVLGDEQFFGPGTRLTVL.

This clone was seen a few times. V and J are TRBV29-1 and TRBJ2-5; TRBD1 aligns across 8 bases. V was clipped by 2 bases and J by 5 bases; unmatched bases: 7. This CDR3 has 14 amino acids. Germline CDR1 reads SQVTM; CDR2 reads ANQGSEA. CDR3 region: CSVERDRLEETQYF. CDR3 DNA sequence: TGCAGCGTTGAAAGGGACAGGCTTGAGGAGACCCAGTACTTC.

This sequence joins TRBV7-8 and TRBJ2-2, with D possibly matching TRBD2 (5 bases). Trimming stripped 1 base from V and 5 bases from J, with 8 bases between. The germline CDR1 and CDR2 sequences are SGHVS and FQNEAQ. This CDR3 region has 14 residues. CDR3 region: CASSLVGRTGELFF. As DNA, the CDR3 is TGTGCCAGCAGCTTAGTTGGGAGAACCGGGGAGCTGTTTTTT.

V and J are TRBV6-5 and TRBJ1-2, with 9 bases matching TRBD1. This CDR3 is 15 amino acids long. V was pared by 0 bases and J by 4 bases, with 3 bases of the junction left unmatched. Per the germline V gene, CDR1 is MNHEY and CDR2 is SVGAGI. The CDR3 reads CASSYSDRGLYGYTF. CDR3 nucleotide sequence: TGTGCCAGCAGTTACTCGGACAGGGGACTCTATGGCTACACCTTC.

The J gene is TRBJ2-7, the V gene TRBV6-5; 12 nucleotides agree with TRBD2. V was pared by 4 bases and J by 4 bases, with 8 bases of the junction left unmatched. Germline CDR1 is MNHEY and CDR2 is SVGAGI. This CDR3 comprises 16 residues. DNA for the CDR3: TGTGCCAGCAGTTTAACTAGCGGGGGGTCTGGGTACGAGCAGTACTTC. Its protein product is CASSLTSGGSGYEQYF.

This clone was seen only once. The chain carries TRBV2 and TRBJ2-1; a possible D gene is TRBD1 (5 bases). Trimming took off 7 bases at V and 7 bases at J, with 20 bases between the two ends. Germline V gene lookup returns CDR1 SNHLY and CDR2 FYNNEI. This CDR3 contains 15 residues. The CDR3 spells CASNVGQASRNEQFF. The CDR3 DNA reads as TGTGCCAGCAACGTCGGACAAGCTTCTAGGAATGAGCAGTTCTTC.

The V gene is TRBV7-2, the J gene TRBJ2-3; the match to TRBD2 covers 9 bases. Germline V lookup: CDR1 SGHTA, CDR2 FQGNSA. The CDR3 is 15 residues long. The junction had 5 bases not matched to a gene; V was cut back by 7 bases and J by 0 bases. The CDR3 spells CASNRLAVSTDTQYF. The CDR3 DNA reads TGTGCCAGCAATCGACTAGCGGTTAGCACAGATACGCAGTATTTT.

The J gene is TRBJ2-4, the V gene TRBV7-2, with D perhaps matching TRBD2 (6 bases). CDR3 size: 15 residues. Deletions cut 5 bases from V and 2 bases from J, with 13 bases between. Germline V lookup: CDR1 SGHTA, CDR2 FQGNSA. CDR3 protein: CASSPSDYSKNIQYF. CDR3 in DNA: TGTGCCAGCAGCCCCTCGGACTATTCCAAAAACATTCAGTACTTC.

Regarding this clone: At the DNA level, this CDR3 is encoded by other sequences in the same sample as well. The V call is TRBV5-4, the J call TRBJ2-5, with D unclear. Per the germline V gene, CDR1 is SGHNT and CDR2 is YYREEE (reference sequence). There are 11 residues in the CDR3. V gave up 3 bases and J gave up 5 bases, with 5 bases separating them. The DNA for the CDR3 is TGTGCCAGCAGCTCCCAGGAGACCCAGTACTTC. It encodes CASSSQETQYF.

The gene calls are TRBV4-2 and TRBJ1-2; 7 bases match TRBD1. The CDR3 runs 15 residues. With 0 bases clipped from V and 6 bases from J, the junction kept 7 bases outside the gene matches. Per the germline V gene, CDR1 is LGHNA and CDR2 is YNFKEQ. CDR3 sequence reads: CASSQDQGTVDGYTF. The CDR3 DNA follows: TGTGCCAGCAGCCAAGATCAGGGGACAGTAGATGGCTACACCTTC.

In DNA form, the CDR3 reads TGTGCCAGCACCGTGTCTGGCAATCAGCCCCAGCATTTT. This encodes CASTVSGNQPQHF. The rearrangement links TRBV7-9 to TRBJ1-5, with D uncertain. The CDR3 consists of 13 residues. CDR1 is SEHNR, CDR2 FQNEAQ, per germline (reference sequence). V shed 7 bases and J shed 2 bases, with 9 bases lying between them. The complete variable domain, with remaining parts taken from reference TRBV7-9 and TRBJ1-5, reads DTGVSQNPRHKITKRGQNVTFRCDPISEHNRLYWYRQTLGQGPEFLTYFQNEAQLEKSRLLSDRFSAERPKGSFSTLEIQRTEQGDSAMYLCASTVSGNQPQHFGDGTRLSIL.

The J gene is TRBJ1-4, the V gene TRBV6-6; tentative D call: TRBD1 (5 bases). V shed 7 bases and J shed 8 bases, with 8 bases lying between them. CDR3 length: 11 amino acids. CDR1 is MNHNY, CDR2 SVGAGI, per germline (reference sequence). The CDR3 region has the DNA TGTGCCAGCAAATCAGGGGAAAAACTGTTTTTT. Translation: CASKSGEKLFF.